This TCR beta chain was profiled in a study of response to subunit inactivated influenza vaccine (dated by TCRdb to 2017 to 2018). Concerning the study at large: Deep quantitative profiling of the T cell receptor repertoire was used in the study to follow responses to a trivalent subunit inactivated influenza vaccine.

This clonotype came up a few times. Which antigen it targets is not known. Base quality data are lacking; no much larger clone is found one base away. The CDR3 numbers 15 residues from cysteine through phenylalanine. Kept here is only the CDR3 DNA, which spans 45 bases and is read in frame from base 1. From a lookup of the germline V gene (reference sequence), CDR1 and CDR2 are SEHNR and FQNEAQ. The germline V and J ends show losses of 5 bases and 1 base respectively, and no gene match explains 8 bases of the junction. General study outcomes and caveats: According to the authors, only a limited number of new T cells may be recruited by each seasonal influenza vaccination.

The library was produced with RT-PCR. The listed sequencing device is Illumina HiSeq 2500. TCRdb took the public reads, trimmed them with fastp at Q25, ran MiXCR for clone calling and kept in-frame beta chains. Rows with a matching CDR3 protein are joined into one entry that keeps the most common DNA and genes. The sample records about 520,000 distinct CDR3 sequences, 25% of which are singletons. Together, the top ten hold 1.5% to 2% of the sample. The sequenced sample was CD4+ T cells sorted from PBMCs, obtained around 5 days after vaccination. Here the chain combines TRBV7-9 and TRBJ2-7; a stretch of 7 junction bases matches TRBD2. The source of this sequence is a man over 45 who received an inactivated influenza vaccine. Donor details come from another sample of the same person, matched by shared clones. The CDR3 reads CASSGKRDRSYEQYF. At the DNA level, the sequence is TGTGCCAGCAGCGGAAAGCGGGATAGGTCCTACGAGCAGTACTTC.